Each of the 2 T cell receptor beta chains below was sequenced from the same sample in a study of shared clonotypes between healthy human individuals. Some clones are missing from TCRdb's copy, which holds only in-frame ones; the method was immunoSEQ multiplex PCR. The table shows over a million clones, with more than 75% occurring only once. The specimen was memory CD4+ T cells from PBMCs. The subset is: CD45RA-negative fraction. Every receptor here comes from a man aged 18 to 29 in good health. Some clones in this sample may be carry-over from other donors' samples.

The rearrangement links TRBV28 to TRBJ2-7; D is unresolved. CDR1 is MDHEN, CDR2 SYDVKM, per germline. This CDR3 contains 14 residues. V lost 5 bases to trimming and J lost 0 bases, with 11 bases between them. The CDR3, as DNA: TGTGCCAGCAGTGAGATTTTTAGCTCCTACGAGCAGTACTTC. Its translation is CASSEIFSSYEQYF.

The table lists this clone with a count of one. The chain is built from TRBV7-9 and TRBJ2-4; 9 bases are a match to TRBD1. Trimming removed 0 bases from V and 8 bases from J; junction bases left unmatched: 2. Germline CDR1 and CDR2: SEHNR and FQNEAQ (reference sequence). The CDR3 covers 14 residues. In DNA, the CDR3 is TGTGCCAGCAGCTTAGCGGGACAGGGCGACATTCAGTACTTC. Translation gives CASSLAGQGDIQYF. The full variable domain, in which reference TRBV7-9 and TRBJ2-4 provide the parts outside the CDR3, is DTGVSQNPRHKITKRGQNVTFRCDPISEHNRLYWYRQTLGQGPEFLTYFQNEAQLEKSRLLSDRFSAERPKGSFSTLEIQRTEQGDSAMYLCASSLAGQGDIQYFGAGTRLSVL.